Reported below is one T cell receptor (beta chain). This sample stems from a study of blood T cell repertoires in COVID-19. Germline V gene lookup returns CDR1 LGHNA and CDR2 YNFKEQ. This CDR3 has 15 amino acids. V lost 1 base and J lost 6, with 14 bases in between. The assay was immunoSEQ multiplex PCR, and TCRdb's table has in-frame clones only and misses some. The sample comprises some 110,000 clones, 65% to 80% of which are singletons, and about 6.6% rests with the top ten. The sequence came from a man in his sixties or seventies with acute or convalescent COVID-19. What was sequenced was peripheral blood. This chain uses TRBV4-2 with TRBJ2-3; D remains ambiguous. The CDR3 region is CASSQGLGSGDTQYF. The CDR3 DNA sequence: TGTGCCAGCAGCCAAGGTTTAGGCTCCGGGGATACGCAGTATTTT.